This T cell receptor beta chain came from a study of cytomegalovirus exposure and HLA in healthy donors. This CDR3 comprises 17 residues. Germline CDR1 is SGHVS and CDR2 is FQNEAQ. The V and J ends lost 4 bases and 5 bases, in that order; junction bases with no gene match: 12. The PCR made use of 60 Vbeta and 13 Jbeta primers. Some clones are missing from TCRdb's copy, which holds only in-frame ones; the method was immunoSEQ multiplex PCR. This table has over 100,000 clones, around 70% appearing once. This chain joins TRBV7-8 and TRBJ1-2, with 11 bases identical to TRBD1. The sequence was obtained from a woman aged 70-85 years in good health and CMV-seropositive. Source material: PBMCs. CDR3 region: CASSSYGQGALGYGYTF. As DNA, the CDR3 is TGTGCCAGCAGCTCGTACGGACAGGGGGCGCTGGGGTATGGCTACACCTTC.